This T cell receptor beta chain was retrieved from a study of blood T cell repertoires in COVID-19. Study details: The United States, Italy and Spain provided the acute and convalescent COVID-19 samples.

Trimming removed 6 bases at V and 4 bases at J, with 19 bases between. CDR3 size: 16 residues. CDR1 and CDR2 (germline): MNHEY, SVGAGI. The data were produced by immunoSEQ multiplex PCR, yet TCRdb's version contains in-frame clones alone and is incomplete. The sample consists of about 220,000 clones, around 86% of them appearing once. The source material was peripheral blood. This sequence originates from a human donor in a cohort sampled during active COVID-19. The chain joins TRBV6-5 to TRBJ2-1, with D perhaps matching TRBD2 (6 bases). CDR3 loop: CASSYLASRIYNEQFF. The CDR3 nucleotides read TGTGCCAGCAGCTACCTAGCGAGCCGAATATACAATGAGCAGTTCTTC.